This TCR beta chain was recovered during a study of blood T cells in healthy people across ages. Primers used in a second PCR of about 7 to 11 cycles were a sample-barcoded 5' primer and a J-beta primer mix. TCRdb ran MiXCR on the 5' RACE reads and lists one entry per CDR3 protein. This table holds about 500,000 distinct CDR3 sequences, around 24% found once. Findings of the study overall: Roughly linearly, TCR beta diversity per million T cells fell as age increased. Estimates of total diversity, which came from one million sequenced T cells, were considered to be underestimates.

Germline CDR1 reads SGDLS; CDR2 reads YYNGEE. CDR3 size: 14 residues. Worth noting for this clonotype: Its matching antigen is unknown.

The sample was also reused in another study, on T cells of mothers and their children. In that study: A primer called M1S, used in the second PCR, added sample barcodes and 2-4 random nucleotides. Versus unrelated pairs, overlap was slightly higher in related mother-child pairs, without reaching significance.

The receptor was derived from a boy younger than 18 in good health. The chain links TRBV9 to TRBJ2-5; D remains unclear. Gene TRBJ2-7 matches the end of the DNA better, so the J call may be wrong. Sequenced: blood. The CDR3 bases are TGTGCCAGCAGCGTAGGCTTGGTCTCAGGCGAGCAGTACTTC. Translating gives CASSVGLVSGEQYF.